The subject of this entry is one T cell receptor (beta chain). Its antigen is undetermined. Unique molecular identifiers were present on the cDNA, which also gained a universal primer site by template switching. One entry per CDR3 protein, called by TCRdb with MiXCR from the 5' RACE reads. Seen here are about 920,000 distinct CDR3 sequences, approximately 13% observed once, and the top ten hold 1.5% to 2%. The data belong to a study of identical twins. Study-wide points: Memory repertoires showed no such pattern, whereas abundant cord blood beta clonotypes carried fewer insertions. Where beta out-of-frame sequences were concerned, excess twin sharing was weaker.

The CDR3 consists of 14 residues. From germline, CDR1 is SGHRS and CDR2 YFSETQ. V lost 2 bases and J lost 4; bases outside the gene matches: 4. These data were likewise used in another study, on yellow fever vaccine responses in identical twins.

The chain is built from TRBV5-1 and TRBJ1-1, with TRBD1 matching over 8 bases. This TCR derives from a woman younger than 30 in good health. Sequenced material: PBMCs. The CDR3: CASSFQGASTEAFF. For the CDR3, the DNA is TGCGCCAGCAGCTTCCAGGGGGCCAGCACTGAAGCTTTCTTT. The full variable domain, rest sourced from reference TRBV5-1 and TRBJ1-1, is KAGVTQTPRYLIKTRGQQVTLSCSPISGHRSVSWYQQTPGQGLQFLFEYFSETQRNKGNFPGRFSGRQFSNSRSEMNVSTLELGDSALYLCASSFQGASTEAFFGQGTRLTVV.